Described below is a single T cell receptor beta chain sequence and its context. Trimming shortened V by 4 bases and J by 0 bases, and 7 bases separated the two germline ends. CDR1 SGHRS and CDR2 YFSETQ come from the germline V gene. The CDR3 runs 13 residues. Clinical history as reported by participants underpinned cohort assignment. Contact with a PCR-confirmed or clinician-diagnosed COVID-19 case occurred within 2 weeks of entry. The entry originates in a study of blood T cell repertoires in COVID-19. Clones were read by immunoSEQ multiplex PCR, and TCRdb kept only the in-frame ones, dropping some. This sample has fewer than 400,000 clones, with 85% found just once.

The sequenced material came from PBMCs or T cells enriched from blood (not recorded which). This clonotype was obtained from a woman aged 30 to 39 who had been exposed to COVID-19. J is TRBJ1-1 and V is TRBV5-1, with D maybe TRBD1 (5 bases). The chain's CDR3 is CASSPGVNTEAFF. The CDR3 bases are TGCGCCAGCAGCCCGGGGGTGAACACTGAAGCTTTCTTT.